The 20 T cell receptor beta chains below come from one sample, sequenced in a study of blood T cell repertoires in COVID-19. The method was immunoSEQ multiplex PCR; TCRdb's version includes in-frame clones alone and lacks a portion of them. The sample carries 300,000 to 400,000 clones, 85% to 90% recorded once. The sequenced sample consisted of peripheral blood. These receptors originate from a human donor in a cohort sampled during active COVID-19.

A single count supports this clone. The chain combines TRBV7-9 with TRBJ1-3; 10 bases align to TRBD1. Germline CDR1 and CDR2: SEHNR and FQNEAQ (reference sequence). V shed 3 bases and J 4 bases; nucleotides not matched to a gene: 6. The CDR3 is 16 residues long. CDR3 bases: TGTGCCAGCAGCTTTTCCGGGACAGGGGTAGGAAACACCATATATTTT. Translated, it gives CASSFSGTGVGNTIYF. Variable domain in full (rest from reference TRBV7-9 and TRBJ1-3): DTGVSQNPRHKITKRGQNVTFRCDPISEHNRLYWYRQTLGQGPEFLTYFQNEAQLEKSRLLSDRFSAERPKGSFSTLEIQRTEQGDSAMYLCASSFSGTGVGNTIYFGEGSWLTVV.

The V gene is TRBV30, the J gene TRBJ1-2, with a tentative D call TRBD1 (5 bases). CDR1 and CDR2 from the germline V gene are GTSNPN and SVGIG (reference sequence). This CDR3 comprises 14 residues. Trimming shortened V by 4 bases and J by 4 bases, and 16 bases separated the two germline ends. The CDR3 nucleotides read TGTGCCTGGATCGAGACAGTCCTCTCCTATGGCTACACCTTC. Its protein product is CAWIETVLSYGYTF.

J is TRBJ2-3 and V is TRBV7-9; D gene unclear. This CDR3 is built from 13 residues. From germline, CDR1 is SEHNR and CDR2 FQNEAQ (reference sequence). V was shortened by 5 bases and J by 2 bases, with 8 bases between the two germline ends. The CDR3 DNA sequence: TGTGCCAGCAGCCCCCGACTCACAGATACGCAGTATTTT. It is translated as CASSPRLTDTQYF.

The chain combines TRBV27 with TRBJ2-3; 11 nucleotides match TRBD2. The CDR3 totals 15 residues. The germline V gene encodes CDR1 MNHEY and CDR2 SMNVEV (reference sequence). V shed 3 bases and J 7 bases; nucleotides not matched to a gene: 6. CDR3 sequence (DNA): TGTGCCAGCAGTTTGCTAGCGGGAGGTTTGAATACGCAGTATTTT. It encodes CASSLLAGGLNTQYF.

The CDR3 region is CASSFPAGELSNTIYF. The CDR3 nucleotides are TGCGCCAGCAGCTTCCCCGCGGGGGAATTATCAAACACCATATATTTT. The chain recombines TRBV4-1 with TRBJ1-3; D possibly corresponds to TRBD1 (5 bases). CDR1 and CDR2 from the germline V gene are MGHRA and YSYEKL. The V end lost 5 bases, the J end lost 6 bases, and 20 bases lay between the germline ends. The CDR3 is made up of 16 amino acids.

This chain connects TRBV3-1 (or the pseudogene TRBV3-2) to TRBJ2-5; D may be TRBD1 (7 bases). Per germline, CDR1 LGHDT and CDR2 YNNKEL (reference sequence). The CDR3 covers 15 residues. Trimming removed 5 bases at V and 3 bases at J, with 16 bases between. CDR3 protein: CASSTLQGRKETQYF. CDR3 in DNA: TGTGCCAGCAGCACTCTACAGGGGAGGAAAGAGACCCAGTACTTC.

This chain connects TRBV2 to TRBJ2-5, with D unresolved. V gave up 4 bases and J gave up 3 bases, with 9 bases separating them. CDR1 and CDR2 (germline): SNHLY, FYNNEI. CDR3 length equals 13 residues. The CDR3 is CASSGLLEETQYF. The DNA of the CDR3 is TGTGCCAGCAGTGGGCTCCTGGAAGAGACCCAGTACTTC. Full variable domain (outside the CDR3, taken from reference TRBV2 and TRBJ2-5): EPEVTQTPSHQVTQMGQEVILRCVPISNHLYFYWYRQILGQKVEFLVSFYNNEISEKSEIFDDQFSVERPDGSNFTLKIRSTKLEDSAMYFCASSGLLEETQYFGPGTRLLVL.

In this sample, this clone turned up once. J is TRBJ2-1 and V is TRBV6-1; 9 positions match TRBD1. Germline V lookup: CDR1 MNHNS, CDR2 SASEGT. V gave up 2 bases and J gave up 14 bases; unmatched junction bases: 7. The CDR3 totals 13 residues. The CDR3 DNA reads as TGTGCCAGCAGTGAAATCGACAGGGGGATGAAGTTCTTC. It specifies CASSEIDRGMKFF.

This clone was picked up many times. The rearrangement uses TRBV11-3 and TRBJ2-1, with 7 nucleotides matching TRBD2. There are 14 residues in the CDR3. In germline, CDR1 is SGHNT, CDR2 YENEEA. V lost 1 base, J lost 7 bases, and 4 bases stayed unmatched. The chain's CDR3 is CASSLGGRGNEQFF. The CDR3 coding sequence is TGTGCCAGCAGCTTAGGCGGGAGAGGTAATGAGCAGTTCTTC. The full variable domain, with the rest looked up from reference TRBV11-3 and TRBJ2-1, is EAGVVQSPRYKIIEKKQPVAFWCNPISGHNTLYWYLQNLGQGPELLIRYENEEAVDDSQLPKDRFSAERLKGVDSTLKIQPAELGDSAVYLCASSLGGRGNEQFFGPGTRLTVL.

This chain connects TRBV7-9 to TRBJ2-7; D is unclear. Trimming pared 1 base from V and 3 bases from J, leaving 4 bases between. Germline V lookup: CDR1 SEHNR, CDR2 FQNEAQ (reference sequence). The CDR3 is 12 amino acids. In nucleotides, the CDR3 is TGTGCCAGCAGCTTAGTACTCTACGAGCAGTACTTC. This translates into CASSLVLYEQYF.

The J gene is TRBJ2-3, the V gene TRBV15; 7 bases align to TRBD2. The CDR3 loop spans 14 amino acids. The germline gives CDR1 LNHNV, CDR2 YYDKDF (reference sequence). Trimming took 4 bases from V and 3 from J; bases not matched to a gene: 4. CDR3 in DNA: TGTGCCACCAGCACAGGACTAGTGACAGATACGCAGTATTTT. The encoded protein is CATSTGLVTDTQYF. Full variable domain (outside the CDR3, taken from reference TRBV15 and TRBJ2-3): DAMVIQNPRYQVTQFGKPVTLSCSQTLNHNVMYWYQQKSSQAPKLLFHYYDKDFNNEADTPDNFQSRRPNTSFCFLDIRSPGLGDTAMYLCATSTGLVTDTQYFGPGTRLTVL.

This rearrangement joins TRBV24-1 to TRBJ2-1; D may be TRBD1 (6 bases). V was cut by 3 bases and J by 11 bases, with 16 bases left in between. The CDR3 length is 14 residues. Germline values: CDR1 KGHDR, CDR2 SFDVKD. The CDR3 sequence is CATSDPARGSQQFF. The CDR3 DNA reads TGTGCCACCAGTGATCCGGCTAGGGGGAGTCAGCAGTTCTTC.

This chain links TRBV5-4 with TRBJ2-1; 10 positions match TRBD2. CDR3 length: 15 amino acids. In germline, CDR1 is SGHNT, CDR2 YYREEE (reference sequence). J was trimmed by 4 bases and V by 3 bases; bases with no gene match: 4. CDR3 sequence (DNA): TGTGCCAGCAGCTCTCAACTAGCGGGATACAATGAGCAGTTCTTC. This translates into CASSSQLAGYNEQFF.

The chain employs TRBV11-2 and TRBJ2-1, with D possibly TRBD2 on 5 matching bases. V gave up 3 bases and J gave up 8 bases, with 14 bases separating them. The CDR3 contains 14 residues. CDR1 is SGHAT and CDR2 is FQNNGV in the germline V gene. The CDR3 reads CASSFPSPPDEQFF. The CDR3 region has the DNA TGTGCCAGCAGCTTCCCTAGCCCCCCGGATGAGCAGTTCTTC.

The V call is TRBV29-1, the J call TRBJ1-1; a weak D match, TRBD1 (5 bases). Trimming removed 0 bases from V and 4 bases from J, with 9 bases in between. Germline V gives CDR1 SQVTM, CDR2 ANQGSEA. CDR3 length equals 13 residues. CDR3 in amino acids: CSVEDVGATEAFF. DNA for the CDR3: TGCAGCGTTGAAGATGTTGGGGCCACTGAAGCTTTCTTT.

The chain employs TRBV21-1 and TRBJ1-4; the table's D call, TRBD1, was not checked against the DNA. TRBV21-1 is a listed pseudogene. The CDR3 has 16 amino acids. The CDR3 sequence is CASSKAAGGANEKLFF. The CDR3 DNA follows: TGTGCCAGCAGCAAAGCGGCAGGGGGAGCTAATGAAAAACTGTTTTTT.

The CDR3 DNA follows: TGTGCCAGCAGCTTGCAACTGGGCACAGATACGCAGTATTTT. It translates to CASSLQLGTDTQYF. This chain connects TRBV5-5 to TRBJ2-3, with D uncertain. V was clipped by 1 base and J by 1 base, with 7 bases between them. The CDR3 length is 14 residues. Germline-derived CDR1 and CDR2 are SGHKS and YYEKEE (reference sequence).

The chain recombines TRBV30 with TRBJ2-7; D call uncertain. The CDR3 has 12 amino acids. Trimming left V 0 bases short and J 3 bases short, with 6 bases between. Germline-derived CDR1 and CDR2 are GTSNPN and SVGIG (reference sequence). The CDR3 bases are TGTGCCTGGAGTGTATTAAACTACGAGCAGTACTTC. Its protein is CAWSVLNYEQYF. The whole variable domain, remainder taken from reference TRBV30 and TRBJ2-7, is SQTIHQWPATLVQPVGSPLSLECTVEGTSNPNLYWYRQAAGRGLQLLFYSVGIGQISSEVPQNLSASRPQDRQFILSSKKLLLSDSGFYLCAWSVLNYEQYFGPGTRLTVT.

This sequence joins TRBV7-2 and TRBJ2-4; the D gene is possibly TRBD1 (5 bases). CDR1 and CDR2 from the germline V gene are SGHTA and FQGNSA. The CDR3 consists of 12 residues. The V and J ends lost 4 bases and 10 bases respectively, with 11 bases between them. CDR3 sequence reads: CASSSTGRIQYF. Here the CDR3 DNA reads TGTGCCAGCAGCTCCACAGGACGAATTCAGTACTTC.

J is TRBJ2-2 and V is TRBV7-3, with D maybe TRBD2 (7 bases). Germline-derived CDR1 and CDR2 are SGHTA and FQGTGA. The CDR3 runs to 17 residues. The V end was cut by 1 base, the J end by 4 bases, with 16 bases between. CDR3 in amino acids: CASSLIGGGAATGELFF. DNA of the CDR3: TGTGCCAGCAGCTTAATAGGTGGGGGGGCCGCCACCGGGGAGCTGTTTTTT.